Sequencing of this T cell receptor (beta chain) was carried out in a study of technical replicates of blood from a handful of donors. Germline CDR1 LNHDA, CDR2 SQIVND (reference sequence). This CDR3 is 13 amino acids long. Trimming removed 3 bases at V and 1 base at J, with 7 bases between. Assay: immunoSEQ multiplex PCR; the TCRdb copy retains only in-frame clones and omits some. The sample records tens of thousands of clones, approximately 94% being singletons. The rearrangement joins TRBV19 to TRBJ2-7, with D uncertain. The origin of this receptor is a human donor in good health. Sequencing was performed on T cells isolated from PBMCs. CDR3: CASSIRVSYEQYF. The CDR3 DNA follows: TGTGCCAGTAGTATTCGGGTATCCTACGAGCAGTACTTC.